One sample yielded the 2 T cell receptor beta chains listed below, sequenced in a study of cytomegalovirus exposure and HLA in healthy donors. The primer mix had 60 Vbeta and 13 Jbeta primers. Repertoires were generated with immunoSEQ multiplex PCR, while TCRdb's copy carries only in-frame clones and drops some. Seen here are 100,000 to 150,000 clones, approximately 8.9% observed once, and the top ten hold around 7%. Sequenced input: PBMCs. The source of these receptors is a woman between 35 and 50 years old in good health and CMV-seropositive.

This sequence joins TRBV7-3 and TRBJ2-7; a weak D match, TRBD1 (5 bases). Germline CDR1 reads SGHTA; CDR2 reads FQGTGA. Trimming removed 2 bases from V and 6 bases from J, with 11 bases in between. The CDR3 is 13 amino acids. The chain's CDR3 is CASSLVQGSEQYF. In DNA form, the CDR3 reads TGTGCCAGCAGCTTAGTCCAGGGCAGCGAGCAGTACTTC. Full variable domain (outside the CDR3, taken from reference TRBV7-3 and TRBJ2-7): GAGVSQTPSNKVTEKGKYVELRCDPISGHTALYWYRQSLGQGPEFLIYFQGTGAADDSGLPNDRFFAVRPEGSVSTLKIQRTERGDSAVYLCASSLVQGSEQYFGPGTRLTVT.

This clone has a single count. The rearrangement links TRBV21-1 to TRBJ2-2; the table's D call of TRBD2 was not tested on the DNA. TRBV21-1 represents a pseudogene. CDR3 length equals 15 residues. The CDR3 region has the DNA TGTGCCAGCAGCCTACAGAGGAGGGACTCGGGGGAGCTGTTTTTT. Translation: CASSLQRRDSGELFF.